This T cell receptor (beta chain) is drawn from a study of CD4 T cells in relation to SARS-CoV-2 and coronaviruses. Study-level findings and limits: The cross-reactivity analysis covered only spike protein, not other viral proteins.

Using immunoSEQ multiplex PCR, the repertoire was profiled, and TCRdb retains in-frame clones only, with some absent. The sample contains just over 25,000 clones, 75% to 80% of which appear only once. The unexposed donors gave CD4+ T cells in about 2011-2018, prior to COVID-19. Isolation of CD4+ T cells took place after about 9 days in culture. As cell numbers allowed, unexposed-donor CD4+ T cells faced SARS-CoV-2 S/N and four cold-coronavirus spikes. Looked up from germline, CDR1 is SGHTS and CDR2 is YDEGEE. The V segment lost 4 bases and the J segment 3 bases; nucleotides outside the gene matches: 5. The CDR3 sequence is 14 residues long. Comment on this clone: No antigen is known for it.

The TCR originated in a human donor in good health. V usage is TRBV5-8 and J usage is TRBJ2-5; 8 positions agree with TRBD2. Sequencing was done on a sample of CD4+ T cells from PBMCs, cultured in vitro. The CDR3 sequence: CASSPSLAEETQYF. The CDR3 DNA reads as TGTGCCAGCAGCCCGTCACTAGCGGAAGAGACCCAGTACTTC. The full variable domain, rest sourced from reference TRBV5-8 and TRBJ2-5, is EAGVTQSPTHLIKTRGQQATLRCSPISGHTSVYWYQQALGLGLQFLLWYDEGEERNRGNFPPRFSGRQFPNYSSELNVNALELEDSALYLCASSPSLAEETQYFGPGTRLLVL.